The TCR beta chain under discussion was sequenced for a study of T cell responses to AZD1222 COVID-19 vaccine. Profiled with immunoSEQ multiplex PCR; TCRdb holds only in-frame clones, not every one. The data hold about 100,000 clones, with 87% observed a single time. The CDR3 is made up of 13 amino acids. J was trimmed by 9 bases and V by 7 bases; bases with no gene match: 13. Germline V gene lookup returns CDR1 SQVTM and CDR2 ANQGSEA. About this clone itself: Its cognate antigen is unknown.

Notes on the study in general: Donors were largely white British and mainly female; clonal diversity was possibly underestimated.

V is TRBV29-1 and J is TRBJ2-3, with 7 bases fitting TRBD1. Sequencing used peripheral blood, obtained on day 0 of AZD1222 vaccination. This sequence originates from an adult in good health. The CDR3 DNA reads as TGCAGCGCCGAGGGGGCGGGCCCGGAGACGCAGTATTTT. Translation: CSAEGAGPETQYF.